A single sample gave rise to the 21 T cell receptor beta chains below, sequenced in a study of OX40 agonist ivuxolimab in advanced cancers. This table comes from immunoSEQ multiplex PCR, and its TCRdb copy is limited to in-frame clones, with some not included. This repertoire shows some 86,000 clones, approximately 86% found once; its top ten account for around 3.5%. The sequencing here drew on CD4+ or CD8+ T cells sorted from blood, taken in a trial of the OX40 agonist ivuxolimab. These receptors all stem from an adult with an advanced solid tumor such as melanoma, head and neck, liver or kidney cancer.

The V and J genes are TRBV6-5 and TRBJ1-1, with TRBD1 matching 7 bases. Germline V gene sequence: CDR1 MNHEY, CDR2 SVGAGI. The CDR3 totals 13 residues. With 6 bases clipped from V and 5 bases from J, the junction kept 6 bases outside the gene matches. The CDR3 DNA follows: TGTGCCAGCAGCGGACAGGAGATGACTGAAGCTTTCTTT. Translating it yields CASSGQEMTEAFF.

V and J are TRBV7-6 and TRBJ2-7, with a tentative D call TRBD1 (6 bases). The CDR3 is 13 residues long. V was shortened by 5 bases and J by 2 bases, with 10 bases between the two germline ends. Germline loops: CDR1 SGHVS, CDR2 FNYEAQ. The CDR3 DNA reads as TGTGCCAGCAGCGCCGGACAGACCTACGAGCAGTACTTC. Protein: CASSAGQTYEQYF.

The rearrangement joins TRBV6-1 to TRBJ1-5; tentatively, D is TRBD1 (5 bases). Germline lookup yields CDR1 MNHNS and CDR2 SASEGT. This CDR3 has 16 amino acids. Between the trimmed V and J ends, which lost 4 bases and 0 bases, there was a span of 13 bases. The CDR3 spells CASSASPGLSNQPQHF. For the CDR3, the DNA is TGTGCCAGCAGTGCCTCTCCGGGGCTTAGCAATCAGCCCCAGCATTTT.

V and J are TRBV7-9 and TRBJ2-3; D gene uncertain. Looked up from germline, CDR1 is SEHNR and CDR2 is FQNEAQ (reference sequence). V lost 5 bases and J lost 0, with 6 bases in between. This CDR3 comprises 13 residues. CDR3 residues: CASSATSTDTQYF. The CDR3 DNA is TGTGCCAGCAGCGCCACTAGCACAGATACGCAGTATTTT.

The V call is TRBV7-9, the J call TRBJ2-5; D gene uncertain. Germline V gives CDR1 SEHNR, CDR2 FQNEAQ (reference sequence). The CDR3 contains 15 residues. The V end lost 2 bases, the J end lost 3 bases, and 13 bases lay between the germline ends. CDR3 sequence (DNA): TGTGCCAGCAGCTTATGGCCTGAGAGAAAAGAGACCCAGTACTTC. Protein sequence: CASSLWPERKETQYF.

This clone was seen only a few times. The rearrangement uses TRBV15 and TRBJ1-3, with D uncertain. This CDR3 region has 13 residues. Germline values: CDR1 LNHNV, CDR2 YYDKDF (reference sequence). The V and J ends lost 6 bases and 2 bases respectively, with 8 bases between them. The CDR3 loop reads CATRVRAGNTIYF. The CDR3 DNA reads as TGTGCCACCAGGGTTCGGGCTGGAAACACCATATATTTT.

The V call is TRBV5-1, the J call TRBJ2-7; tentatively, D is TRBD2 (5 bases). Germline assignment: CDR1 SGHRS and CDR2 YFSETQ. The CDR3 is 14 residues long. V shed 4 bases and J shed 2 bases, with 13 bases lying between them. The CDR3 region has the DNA TGCGCCAGCAGCCGTGTCTCGGGAACCTACGAGCAGTACTTC. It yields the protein CASSRVSGTYEQYF.

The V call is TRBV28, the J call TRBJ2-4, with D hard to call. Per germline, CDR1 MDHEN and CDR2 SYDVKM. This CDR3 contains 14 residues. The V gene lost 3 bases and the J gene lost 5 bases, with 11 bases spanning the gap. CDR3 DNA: TGTGCCAGCAGTTTGGGCGGTTTAGAAAACATTCAGTACTTC. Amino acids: CASSLGGLENIQYF.

The CDR3 loop reads CASSEPDRSDNRETQYF. CDR3 nucleotides: TGTGCCAGCAGTGAACCCGACCGTTCGGACAATCGAGAGACCCAGTACTTC. The chain couples TRBV6-1 to TRBJ2-5, with D tentatively TRBD1 (5 bases). V was trimmed by 2 bases and J by 4 bases, leaving 20 bases between them. Germline V gene lookup returns CDR1 MNHNS and CDR2 SASEGT. The CDR3 covers 17 residues.

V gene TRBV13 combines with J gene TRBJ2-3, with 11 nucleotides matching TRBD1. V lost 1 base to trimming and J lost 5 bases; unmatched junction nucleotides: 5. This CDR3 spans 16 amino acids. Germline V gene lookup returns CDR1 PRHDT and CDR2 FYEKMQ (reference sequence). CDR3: CASSLEGDRGEDTQYF. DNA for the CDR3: TGTGCCAGCAGCTTAGAAGGGGACAGGGGGGAAGATACGCAGTATTTT.

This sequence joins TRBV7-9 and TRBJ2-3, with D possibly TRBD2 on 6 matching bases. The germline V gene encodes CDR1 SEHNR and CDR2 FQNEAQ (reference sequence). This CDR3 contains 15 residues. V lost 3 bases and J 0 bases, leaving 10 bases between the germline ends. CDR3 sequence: CASSLPEGSTDTQYF. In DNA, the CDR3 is TGTGCCAGCAGCTTGCCGGAGGGGAGCACAGATACGCAGTATTTT.

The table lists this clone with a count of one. CDR3 region: CASSQGAGTEAFF. As DNA, the CDR3 is TGCGCCAGCAGCCAAGGCGCGGGCACTGAAGCTTTCTTT. The genes are TRBV4-1 and TRBJ1-1; D not resolved. V dropped 1 base and J dropped 4 bases, with 7 bases sitting between them. CDR1 is MGHRA and CDR2 is YSYEKL in the germline V gene. The CDR3 extends over 13 amino acids.

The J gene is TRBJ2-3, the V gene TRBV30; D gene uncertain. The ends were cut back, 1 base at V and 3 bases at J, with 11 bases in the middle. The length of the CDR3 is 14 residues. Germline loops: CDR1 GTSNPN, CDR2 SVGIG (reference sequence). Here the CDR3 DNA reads TGTGCCTGGAGTGGGAAGAGGAGTACAGATACGCAGTATTTT. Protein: CAWSGKRSTDTQYF.

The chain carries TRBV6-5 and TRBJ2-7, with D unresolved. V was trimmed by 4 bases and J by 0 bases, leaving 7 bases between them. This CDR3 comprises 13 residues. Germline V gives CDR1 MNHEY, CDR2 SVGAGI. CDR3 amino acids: CASSFSYSYEQYF. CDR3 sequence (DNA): TGTGCCAGCAGTTTTAGCTACTCCTACGAGCAGTACTTC.

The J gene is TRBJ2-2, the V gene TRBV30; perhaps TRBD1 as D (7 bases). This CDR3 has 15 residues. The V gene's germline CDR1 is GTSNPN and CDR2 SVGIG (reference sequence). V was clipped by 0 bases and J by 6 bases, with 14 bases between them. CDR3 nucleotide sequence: TGTGCCTGGAGTGTACTGGAGGGGGCAGCCGGGGAGCTGTTTTTT. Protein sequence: CAWSVLEGAAGELFF.

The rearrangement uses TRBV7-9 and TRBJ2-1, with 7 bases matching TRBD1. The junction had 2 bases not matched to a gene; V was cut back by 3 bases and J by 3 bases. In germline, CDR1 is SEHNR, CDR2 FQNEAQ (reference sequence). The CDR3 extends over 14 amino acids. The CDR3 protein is CASSLQGDYNEQFF. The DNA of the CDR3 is TGTGCCAGCAGCTTGCAGGGGGACTACAATGAGCAGTTCTTC.

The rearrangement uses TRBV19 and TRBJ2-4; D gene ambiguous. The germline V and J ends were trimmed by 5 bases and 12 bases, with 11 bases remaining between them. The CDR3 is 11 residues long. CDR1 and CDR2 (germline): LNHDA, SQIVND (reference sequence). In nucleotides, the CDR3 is TGTGCCAGTAGTTATCTTCTGACTCAGTACTTC. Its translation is CASSYLLTQYF.

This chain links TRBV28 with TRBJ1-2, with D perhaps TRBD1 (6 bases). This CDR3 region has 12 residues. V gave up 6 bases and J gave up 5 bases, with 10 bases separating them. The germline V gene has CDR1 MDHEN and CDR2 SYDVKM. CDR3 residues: CASRMGAYGYTF. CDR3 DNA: TGTGCCAGCAGGATGGGGGCGTATGGCTACACCTTC.

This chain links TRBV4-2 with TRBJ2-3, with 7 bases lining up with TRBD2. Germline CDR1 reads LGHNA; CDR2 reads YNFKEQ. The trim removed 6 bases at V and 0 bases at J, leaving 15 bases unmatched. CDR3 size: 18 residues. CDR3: CASSYTVQLASSTDTQYF. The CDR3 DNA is TGTGCCAGCAGTTACACCGTTCAACTAGCGAGTAGCACAGATACGCAGTATTTT.

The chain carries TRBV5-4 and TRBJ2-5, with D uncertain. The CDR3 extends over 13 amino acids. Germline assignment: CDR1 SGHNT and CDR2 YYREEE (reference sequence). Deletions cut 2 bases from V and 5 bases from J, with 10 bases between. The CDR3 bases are TGTGCCAGCAGCTTCACGGTGGAGGAGACCCAGTACTTC. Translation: CASSFTVEETQYF.

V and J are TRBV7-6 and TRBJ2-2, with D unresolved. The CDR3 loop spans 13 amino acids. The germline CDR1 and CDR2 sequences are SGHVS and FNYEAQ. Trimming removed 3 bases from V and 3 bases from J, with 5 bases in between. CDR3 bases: TGTGCCAGCAGCTTCCGGTACACCGGGGAGCTGTTTTTT. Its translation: CASSFRYTGELFF. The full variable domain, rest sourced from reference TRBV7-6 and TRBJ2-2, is GAGVSQSPRYKVTKRGQDVALRCDPISGHVSLYWYRQALGQGPEFLTYFNYEAQQDKSGLPNDRFSAERPEGSISTLTIQRTEQRDSAMYRCASSFRYTGELFFGEGSRLTVL.